These 20 T cell receptor beta chains share one sample of origin, sequenced in a study of PD-1 blockade in classical Hodgkin lymphoma. Only in-frame clones appear in the TCRdb table, and some are missing; sequencing was by immunoSEQ multiplex PCR. This sample has around 65,000 clones, with around 89% found just once. Brentuximab vedotin exposure varied among the patients, all of whom had relapsed after autologous stem cell transplantation. The source was peripheral blood mononuclear cells (PBMCs), collected at baseline. These receptors were collected from a human donor with classical Hodgkin lymphoma.

The chain couples TRBV27 to TRBJ1-5, with D possibly matching TRBD1 (5 bases). Germline-derived CDR1 and CDR2 are MNHEY and SMNVEV (reference sequence). Trimming removed 5 bases from V and 6 bases from J, with 14 bases in between. This CDR3 spans 14 amino acids. CDR3 nucleotides: TGTGCCAGCAGTCCGGTTGGGGCGGGTCAGCCCCAGCATTTT. It codes for CASSPVGAGQPQHF.

The J gene is TRBJ1-1, the V gene TRBV30; weak D call: TRBD1 (5 bases). With 3 bases removed from V and 2 bases from J, the gap between germline ends came to 13 bases. There are 14 residues in the CDR3. Looked up from germline, CDR1 is GTSNPN and CDR2 is SVGIG (reference sequence). CDR3 sequence reads: CAWSRARENTEAFF. In DNA, the CDR3 is TGTGCCTGGAGCCGGGCCAGGGAAAACACTGAAGCTTTCTTT.

The chain is built from TRBV10-3 and TRBJ2-3; 14 bases align to TRBD2. The CDR3 sequence is 17 residues long. Trimming removed 7 bases from V and 4 bases from J; junction bases left unmatched: 10. CDR1 and CDR2 (germline): ENHRY, SYGVKD. In DNA form, the CDR3 reads TGTGCCATCAACCTTGGACTAGCGGGGGGAAGGGCAGATACGCAGTATTTT. It specifies CAINLGLAGGRADTQYF.

The chain links TRBV19 to TRBJ2-3; D ambiguous. The CDR3 is 11 residues long. Germline CDR1 reads LNHDA; CDR2 reads SQIVND (reference sequence). V lost 6 bases and J lost 4, with 5 bases in between. This CDR3 is CASSRADTQYF. CDR3 nucleotides: TGTGCCAGTAGCCGAGCAGATACGCAGTATTTT.

The V gene is TRBV6-6, the J gene TRBJ2-7; 11 bases line up with TRBD1. This CDR3 has 15 amino acids. J was trimmed by 2 bases and V by 6 bases; bases with no gene match: 6. Germline lookup yields CDR1 MNHNY and CDR2 SVGAGI (reference sequence). CDR3 sequence: CASRRPGQGAYEQYF. CDR3 in DNA: TGTGCCAGCAGACGCCCGGGACAGGGGGCCTACGAGCAGTACTTC.

CDR3 coding DNA: TGTGCCAGCAGTTTCCTAGCGGGGGGGCAGGGAGAGACCCAGTACTTC. Translated, it gives CASSFLAGGQGETQYF. The chain employs TRBV27 and TRBJ2-5; 12 bases line up with TRBD2. V lost 3 bases to trimming and J lost 4 bases; unmatched junction nucleotides: 6. Germline V CDR1 and CDR2: MNHEY, SMNVEV (reference sequence). This CDR3 contains 16 residues.

The chain joins TRBV28 to TRBJ1-2; D not resolved. Trimming left V 6 bases short and J 1 base short, with 15 bases between. The CDR3 length is 15 residues. The germline gives CDR1 MDHEN, CDR2 SYDVKM. The DNA of the CDR3 is TGTGCCAGCAGCCTCAGGACCGCCGATAACTATGGCTACACCTTC. Amino acids: CASSLRTADNYGYTF.

This chain uses TRBV5-3 with TRBJ1-6, with D possibly being TRBD1 (6 bases). TRBV5-3 is assigned to the ORF class and has an uncertain function. V gave up 0 bases and J gave up 8 bases, with 15 bases separating them. The CDR3 covers 16 residues. The CDR3 region has the DNA TGTGCCAGAAGCTTGGTGAGCGCGGGGGCAGATTCACCCCTCCACTTT. Residues: CARSLVSAGADSPLHF.

This clone was observed a single time. This sequence joins TRBV6-6 and TRBJ2-7; 11 bases are a match to TRBD1. This CDR3 is 16 amino acids long. The germline CDR1 and CDR2 sequences are MNHNY and SVGAGI (reference sequence). Germline trimming cut 5 bases from V and 7 bases from J; bases unmatched to any gene: 13. The CDR3 nucleotides read TGTGCCAGCAGTCCCAGGGGACAGGGGGGGTTTGATGAGCAGTACTTC. Translation gives CASSPRGQGGFDEQYF.

The chain joins TRBV7-9 to TRBJ1-1; D gene ambiguous. Per the germline V gene, CDR1 is SEHNR and CDR2 is FQNEAQ (reference sequence). The CDR3 runs 15 residues. V was shortened by 6 bases and J by 1 base, with 15 bases between the two germline ends. CDR3 coding DNA: TGTGCCAGCAGACGAGAGAGGGCTGGGAACACTGAAGCTTTCTTT. Protein product: CASRRERAGNTEAFF.

This chain uses TRBV6-5 with TRBJ2-7; D is unclear. There are 13 residues in the CDR3. Trimming removed 5 bases at V and 1 base at J, with 9 bases between. CDR1 and CDR2 (germline): MNHEY, SVGAGI. DNA of the CDR3: TGTGCCAGCAGTCAGACCGCTTCCTACGAGCAGTACTTC. Protein product: CASSQTASYEQYF.

The CDR3 reads CASSNAAEGDYNEQFF. The CDR3 DNA is TGTGCCAGCAGTAACGCCGCGGAGGGAGACTACAATGAGCAGTTCTTC. The chain uses TRBV5-4 and TRBJ2-1; perhaps TRBD2 as D (6 bases). CDR3 length: 16 residues. CDR1 SGHNT and CDR2 YYREEE come from the germline V gene (reference sequence). Trimming removed 5 bases from V and 3 bases from J, with 18 bases in between.

V and J are TRBV4-2 and TRBJ1-3; possible D gene TRBD1, 5 bases. The CDR3 extends over 15 amino acids. V gave up 0 bases and J gave up 3 bases, with 9 bases separating them. Germline V gives CDR1 LGHNA, CDR2 YNFKEQ. This CDR3 is CASSQEGVLGNTIYF. In DNA, the CDR3 is TGTGCCAGCAGCCAAGAAGGGGTACTTGGAAACACCATATATTTT.

CDR3: CASSTDREYYEQYF. The CDR3 DNA sequence: TGTGCCAGCAGTACCGACAGGGAGTACTACGAGCAGTACTTC. The chain combines TRBV6-1 with TRBJ2-7; 7 positions match TRBD1. After removal of 5 bases from V and 3 bases from J, the junction contained 7 bases not matched to a gene. The CDR3 sequence is 14 residues long. The germline CDR1 and CDR2 sequences are MNHNS and SASEGT.

V and J are TRBV2 and TRBJ2-7; D possibly uses TRBD1 or TRBD2 (5 bases each). The CDR3 runs to 15 residues. The V gene lost 5 bases and the J gene lost 0 bases, with 14 bases spanning the gap. From germline, CDR1 is SNHLY and CDR2 FYNNEI. This chain's CDR3 is CASSWRVGASYEQYF. The CDR3 region has the DNA TGTGCCAGCAGTTGGCGGGTAGGGGCCTCCTACGAGCAGTACTTC.

V is TRBV5-1 and J is TRBJ1-5, with TRBD1 matching 7 bases. Germline V CDR1 and CDR2: SGHRS, YFSETQ. The CDR3 sequence is 15 residues long. V lost 5 bases to trimming and J lost 7 bases; unmatched junction nucleotides: 12. The CDR3 DNA follows: TGCGCCAGCAGTCACCGGGACAGAGGTTACCAGCCCCAGCATTTT. This codes for CASSHRDRGYQPQHF.

This clone appeared a single time. The V call is TRBV7-9, the J call TRBJ2-7, with TRBD2 matching 8 bases. This CDR3 is 14 amino acids long. V lost 8 bases, J lost 2 bases, and 8 bases stayed unmatched. In germline, CDR1 is SEHNR, CDR2 FQNEAQ (reference sequence). This CDR3 reads CASGSGGDTYEQYF. In nucleotides, the CDR3 is TGTGCCAGCGGAAGCGGGGGTGACACCTACGAGCAGTACTTC.

This chain uses TRBV7-8 with TRBJ2-5, with 10 bases lining up with TRBD2. The V and J ends lost 1 base and 6 bases, in that order; junction bases with no gene match: 11. Germline V gene lookup returns CDR1 SGHVS and CDR2 FQNEAQ. The CDR3 is made up of 17 amino acids. The CDR3 here is CASSLEGASGGRKTQYF. The CDR3 DNA reads TGTGCCAGCAGCTTAGAAGGAGCTAGCGGGGGCCGAAAGACCCAGTACTTC. The entire variable domain, with the rest obtained from reference TRBV7-8 and TRBJ2-5, is as follows: GAGVSQSPRYKVAKRGQDVALRCDPISGHVSLFWYQQALGQGPEFLTYFQNEAQLDKSGLPSDRFFAERPEGSVSTLKIQRTQQEDSAVYLCASSLEGASGGRKTQYFGPGTRLLVL.

V and J are TRBV6-5 and TRBJ1-2; no reliable D call. The CDR3 is 13 amino acids. V shed 5 bases and J shed 8 bases, with 15 bases lying between them. Germline CDR1 is MNHEY and CDR2 is SVGAGI. DNA of the CDR3: TGTGCCAGCAGTCCGAGCCCAAATGGGGGCTACACCTTC. This codes for CASSPSPNGGYTF.

The chain is built from TRBV27 and TRBJ1-5; perhaps TRBD1 as D (6 bases). CDR1 and CDR2 (germline): MNHEY, SMNVEV (reference sequence). This CDR3 is built from 13 residues. V gave up 6 bases and J gave up 7 bases, with 13 bases separating them. The CDR3 DNA follows: TGTGCCAGCAGCTACAGGGTTGAACAGCCCCAGCATTTT. Its translation is CASSYRVEQPQHF.